A selection of T cell receptor beta chains follows, all from one sample in a study of blood T cells in healthy people across ages. TCRdb called the 5' RACE reads again in MiXCR, with one record for every CDR3 protein. The table includes hundreds of thousands of distinct CDR3 sequences, about 36% detected once. The specimen was blood. Receptor source: a man between 18 and 29 years old in good health. The CDR3 runs from the conserved cysteine through the conserved F or W. Fields, in order: V gene, CDR3 length, J gene, D gene, clone size, CDR3 DNA, CDR3 protein. D genes are given only for firm matches. Clone size appears in some rows only: once, few, many, or a class for an expanded clone.

V gene: TRBV20-1
CDR3 length: 12
J gene: TRBJ2-7
D gene: TRBD1
clone size: NA
CDR3 DNA: TGCAGTGCTAGGACAGGGTACAATGAGCAGTACTTC
CDR3 protein: CSARTGYNEQYF

V gene: TRBV20-1
CDR3 length: 11
J gene: TRBJ2-3
D gene: TRBD2
clone size: NA
CDR3 DNA: TGCAGTGCAACATCGGGGGGTCCGCAGTATTTT
CDR3 protein: CSATSGGPQYF

V gene: TRBV5-1
CDR3 length: 14
J gene: TRBJ2-6
D gene: NA
clone size: NA
CDR3 DNA: TGCGCCAGCAGCGTGAGGTCCGGGGCCAACGTCCTGACTTTC
CDR3 protein: CASSVRSGANVLTF

V gene: TRBV20-1
CDR3 length: 19
J gene: TRBJ2-5
D gene: TRBD1
clone size: few
CDR3 DNA: TGCAGTGCTAGCCCTCTCCCTTATTCAGGACAGGGCAAACAAGAGACCCAGTACTTC
CDR3 protein: CSASPLPYSGQGKQETQYF

V gene: TRBV25-1
CDR3 length: 13
J gene: TRBJ1-2
D gene: NA
clone size: NA
CDR3 DNA: TGTGCCAGCTGGGCCGGGCCCAACTATGGCTACACCTTC
CDR3 protein: CASWAGPNYGYTF

V gene: TRBV19
CDR3 length: 13
J gene: TRBJ1-4
D gene: TRBD1
clone size: NA
CDR3 DNA: TGTGCCAGTAGTACCGACAGGGGTGAAAAACTGTTTTTT
CDR3 protein: CASSTDRGEKLFF

V gene: TRBV5-1
CDR3 length: 13
J gene: TRBJ2-1
D gene: NA
clone size: many
CDR3 DNA: TGCGCCAGCAGCTTGGCACAGTACAATGAGCAGTTCTTC
CDR3 protein: CASSLAQYNEQFF

V gene: TRBV12-3/TRBV12-4
CDR3 length: 14
J gene: TRBJ2-3
D gene: TRBD2
clone size: few
CDR3 DNA: TGTGCCAGCAACATAGCGGGCGATGCAGATACGCAGTATTTT
CDR3 protein: CASNIAGDADTQYF

V gene: TRBV5-1
CDR3 length: 16
J gene: TRBJ2-1
D gene: NA
clone size: NA
CDR3 DNA: TGCGCCAGCAGCTCCCGAGTTGAGGTCTCCTACAATGAGCAGTTCTTC
CDR3 protein: CASSSRVEVSYNEQFF

V gene: TRBV5-1
CDR3 length: 14
J gene: TRBJ2-1
D gene: NA
clone size: many
CDR3 DNA: TGCGCCAGCAGCCCGAGTCACGCTGAGAATGAGCAGTTCTTC
CDR3 protein: CASSPSHAENEQFF

V gene: TRBV27
CDR3 length: 14
J gene: TRBJ2-6
D gene: NA
clone size: few
CDR3 DNA: TGTGCCAGCAGAGCGAGCTCTGGGGCCAACGTCCTGACTTTC
CDR3 protein: CASRASSGANVLTF

V gene: TRBV7-2
CDR3 length: 12
J gene: TRBJ2-1
D gene: TRBD1
clone size: NA
CDR3 DNA: TGTGCCAGCAGCTTAGCACAGGGGGACCAGTTCTTC
CDR3 protein: CASSLAQGDQFF

V gene: TRBV9
CDR3 length: 14
J gene: TRBJ2-2
D gene: NA
clone size: NA
CDR3 DNA: TGTGCCAGCAGCGTATCTGGGGTCACCGAGGAGCTGTTTTTT
CDR3 protein: CASSVSGVTEELFF

V gene: TRBV20-1
CDR3 length: 15
J gene: TRBJ2-5
D gene: NA
clone size: NA
CDR3 DNA: TGCAGTGCTAGAGATGGGGTACTAGTTTCGGAGACCCAGTACTTC
CDR3 protein: CSARDGVLVSETQYF

V gene: TRBV7-9
CDR3 length: 14
J gene: TRBJ1-2
D gene: TRBD1
clone size: NA
CDR3 DNA: TGTGCCAGCAGAGCGACAGGGGAGGACTATGGCTACACCTTC
CDR3 protein: CASRATGEDYGYTF

V gene: TRBV2
CDR3 length: 13
J gene: TRBJ1-1
D gene: NA
clone size: many
CDR3 DNA: TGTGCCAGCAGGGTCACAGTGAACACTGAAGCTTTCTTT
CDR3 protein: CASRVTVNTEAFF

V gene: TRBV11-2
CDR3 length: 15
J gene: TRBJ1-1
D gene: NA
clone size: few
CDR3 DNA: TGTGCCAGCAGCGAAACAGGGAAAATGAACACTGAAGCTTTCTTT
CDR3 protein: CASSETGKMNTEAFF

V gene: TRBV4-3
CDR3 length: 17
J gene: TRBJ1-2
D gene: TRBD1
clone size: NA
CDR3 DNA: TGCGCCAGCAGCCTCAAGCTACAGGGGACACCGCCCTATGGCTACACCTTC
CDR3 protein: CASSLKLQGTPPYGYTF

V gene: TRBV7-9
CDR3 length: 16
J gene: TRBJ1-1
D gene: NA
clone size: NA
CDR3 DNA: TGTGCCAGCAGCTCCGAACTGCGTCGGCTGAACACTGAAGCTTTCTTT
CDR3 protein: CASSSELRRLNTEAFF

V gene: TRBV5-1
CDR3 length: 16
J gene: TRBJ2-3
D gene: NA
clone size: NA
CDR3 DNA: TGCGCCAGCAGCCTATCAGGACGGTCTAGCACAGATACGCAGTATTTT
CDR3 protein: CASSLSGRSSTDTQYF

V gene: TRBV29-1
CDR3 length: 14
J gene: TRBJ2-5
D gene: TRBD1
clone size: many
CDR3 DNA: TGCAGCGTTGACCCAAGACAGGGACAAGAGACCCAGTACTTC
CDR3 protein: CSVDPRQGQETQYF

V gene: TRBV20-1
CDR3 length: 16
J gene: TRBJ1-6
D gene: NA
clone size: NA
CDR3 DNA: TGCAGTGCTAGAGAAATCCCCGGAGGGAATAATTCACCCCTCCACTTT
CDR3 protein: CSAREIPGGNNSPLHF